This T cell receptor beta chain emerged from a study of molecular identifiers for immune sequencing clone quantification. In the study overall: Four of five splits of RNA from approximately 22,000 or 94,000 naive CD8 cells were sequenced in replicates.

The table lists this clonotype with many counts. Its antigen is not identified. Regarding the study as a whole: In naive cells, under 1% of molecules belonged to clones above 20 RNA copies, against over 99% in effector cells. Spiked-in Jurkat TCR RNA corresponding to one cell was reported as detectable against approximately 900,000 naive cells. Should identical TCR molecules share a barcode, the sizes of highly expanded clones could be underestimated.

From the PCR reads, TCRdb called clonotypes with MiXCR, one entry per CDR3 protein. This table holds approximately 20,000 distinct CDR3 sequences, about 20% found once. With 0 bases removed from V and 4 bases from J, the gap between germline ends came to 16 bases. Germline CDR1 reads DFQATT; CDR2 reads SNEGSKA (reference sequence). The CDR3 is 16 amino acids. Sequences were obtained from naive CD8+ T cells from blood, with Jurkat cell RNA spiked in. The subset: FACS-sorted CD8+CD4-CCR7+CD45RA+ naive T cells. The clonotype comes from a human donor in good health. Some libraries in this study had Jurkat cell RNA spiked in. The chain uses TRBV20-1 and TRBJ2-1; D perhaps matches TRBD2 (5 bases). CDR3 sequence reads: CSARERVALRYNEQFF. The CDR3 DNA reads TGCAGTGCTAGAGAAAGGGTAGCGCTCAGGTACAATGAGCAGTTCTTC.